This T cell receptor (beta chain) was found in a study of blood T cell repertoires in COVID-19. Study-level information: Some COVID-19 samples were acute and others convalescent; all came from the United States, Italy and Spain. The analysed material was cDNA or gDNA that came from T cells, B-cell-depleted T cells, or PBMCs.

The germline gives CDR1 SGHRS, CDR2 YFSETQ. V lost 3 bases to trimming and J lost 3 bases; unmatched junction nucleotides: 8. This CDR3 is 15 amino acids long. How the authors handled the data: Nucleated cell number was recorded as an estimate derived from reference gene primer amplification. Produced via immunoSEQ multiplex PCR; TCRdb's table is partial and in-frame only. Clone size and the V and J calls come from that table; the DNA yielded D and trimming. The table records hundreds of thousands of clones, nearly 85% of them present only once. Sequenced input: peripheral blood. This chain uses TRBV5-1 with TRBJ2-7, with 8 bases fitting TRBD1. The receptor was derived from a human donor in a cohort sampled during active COVID-19. The CDR3 DNA sequence: TGCGCCAGCAGCTCCCTACAGGGGGTATTCTACGAGCAGTACTTC. Translated: CASSSLQGVFYEQYF.